The clone carrying this T cell receptor beta chain was seen many times. Its target is unknown. V was clipped by 5 bases and J by 3 bases; unmatched bases: 5. The length of the CDR3 is 15 residues. TCRdb reprocessed the 5' RACE reads with MiXCR, giving one entry per CDR3 protein. Of about 320,000 distinct CDR3 sequences in the sample, more than 9% were seen once. This specimen belongs to a study of CD8 T cells in ankylosing spondylitis. Notes on the study in general: The study identified a TCR beta motif of several highly homologous variants that appeared characteristic of ankylosing spondylitis blood. Prior literature has documented some motif variants in synovial fluid and blood from reactive arthritis.

The rearrangement uses TRBV12-3 or TRBV12-4 and TRBJ2-2; 8 nucleotides match TRBD1. This sequence originates from a female donor with ankylosing spondylitis or in good health (not recorded which). Material: blood, either unsorted or a sorted T cell fraction (not recorded which). The CDR3 is CASSPRTGYTGELFF. CDR3 DNA: TGTGCCAGCAGTCCCAGGACAGGGTACACCGGGGAGCTGTTTTTT.